This TCR beta chain emerged from a study of T cells after yellow fever vaccination (dated by TCRdb to between 2018 and 2021). A note on the overall study: Libraries from fractions with low cell numbers were prepared with the SMART-Seq v4 Ultra Low Input RNA kit. To follow T-cell clones before and after both primary and booster YFV17D yellow fever vaccination, bulk TCR alpha and beta repertoires underwent longitudinal sequencing. Blood was collected at multiple timepoints before and after primary and secondary immunization, and bulk PBMC replicates and cell subsets were isolated. The cohort comprised two healthy male donors, one aged 18 to 30 and one aged 30 to 40 years. Overall study results and their limits: Compared with the primary T-cell response, the secondary T-cell response was faster but weaker, reaching its peak on day 5 rather than on day 15. Computational filtering was required because FACS-sorted repertoires could contain abundant contaminating clonotypes from the bulk population. A small share of clonotypes occurred in both CD4 and CD8 compartments, likely arising from convergent recombination. Most clones expanded after primary vaccination (96% of CD4 and roughly 88% of CD8) were re-detected after the booster, suggesting that broad memory maintenance occurred. Because only two donors were included in the study, the extent to which the findings can be generalized is limited.

TCR cDNA was synthesized by 5'RACE template switching, which introduced a universal primer site and unique molecular identifiers. Priming of cDNA synthesis was performed from both the TCR alpha and TCR beta constant segments. Two PCR steps were used to amplify libraries, with sample barcodes and sequencing adapters being added in the second step. Libraries were sequenced on Illumina HiSeq 2500 (2x100 bp) or NovaSeq (2x150 bp). The paper's processing steps were these. Reads were demultiplexed and collapsed into UMI consensus sequences with MIGEC, and V(D)J alignment was performed with MiXCR. Clonotypes responding to the vaccine were identified with edgeR on replicate PBMC samples, with the criteria of FDR below 0.01 and a log2 fold change above 5 up to day 15. Each bulk clonotype received a CD4 or CD8 identity based on whether the sequenced CD4 or CD8 repertoire contained that clonotype at higher abundance. In-frame beta chains were kept once TCRdb had trimmed the public reads at Q25 with fastp and called clones with MiXCR. Each entry merges the rows of one CDR3 protein and shows their most common DNA and genes. The V and J calls shown here were made by TCRdb, not taken from the authors' results. This sample comprises about 74,000 distinct CDR3 sequences, approximately 6.9% of them detected only once. The ten largest clones take up about 33% of the sample.

The cysteine opens and the phenylalanine closes a CDR3 of 17 amino acids. Only the CDR3 DNA stays, 51 bases, in frame from base 1. V loses 0 bases, J loses 4 bases, and the germline ends lie 18 bases apart. CDR1 and CDR2, per the germline V gene, are LGHNA and YSLEER. This specimen's treatment or condition label, per the study, means: live attenuated yellow fever vaccine strain. A standard Ficoll-Paque protocol was used to isolate PBMCs from peripheral blood. Dynabeads CD4 and CD8 positive selection kits were used to isolate the CD4 and CD8 T-cell fractions. TriZol was used to extract RNA from bulk PBMCs, from CD4 and CD8 fractions, and from dextramer-positive and dextramer-negative fractions. The sample holds many counts of this clonotype. Its antigen has not been determined. Within one base of it there is no much larger clone, and no base qualities were kept.

The V gene is TRBV4-3 and the J gene is TRBJ1-1; a tentative D match to TRBD1 spans 5 bases. The sequence came from a man younger than 35 who received the YFV17D yellow fever vaccine. The sample was CD8+ T cells sorted from PBMCs, taken less than 6 days after the first yellow fever vaccination. CDR3 reads: CASSQDILEGLSTEAFF. The DNA is TGCGCCAGCAGCCAAGATATTCTGGAGGGGTTGAGCACTGAAGCTTTCTTT.